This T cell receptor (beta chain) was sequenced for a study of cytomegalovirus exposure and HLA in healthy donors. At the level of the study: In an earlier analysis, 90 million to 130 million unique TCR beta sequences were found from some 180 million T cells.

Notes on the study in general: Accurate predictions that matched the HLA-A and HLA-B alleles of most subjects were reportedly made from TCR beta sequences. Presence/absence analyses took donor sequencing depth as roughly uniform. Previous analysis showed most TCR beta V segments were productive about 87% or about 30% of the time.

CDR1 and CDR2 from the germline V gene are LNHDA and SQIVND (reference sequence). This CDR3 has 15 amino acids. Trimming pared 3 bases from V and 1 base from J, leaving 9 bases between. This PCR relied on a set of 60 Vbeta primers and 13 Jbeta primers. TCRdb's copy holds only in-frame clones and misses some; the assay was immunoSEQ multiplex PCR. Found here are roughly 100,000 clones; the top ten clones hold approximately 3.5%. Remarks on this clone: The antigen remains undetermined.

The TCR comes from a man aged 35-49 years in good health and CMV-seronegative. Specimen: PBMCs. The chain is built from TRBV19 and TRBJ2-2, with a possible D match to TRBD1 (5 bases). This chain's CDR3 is CASSIGHRNTGELFF. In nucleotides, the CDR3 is TGTGCCAGTAGTATTGGACACCGGAACACCGGGGAGCTGTTTTTT.